One T cell receptor beta chain is described in this entry. The antigen remains unidentified. The data derive from a study of cytomegalovirus exposure and HLA in healthy donors. Study-wide background: A later analysis reported the approximately 120 validation repertoires used the same platform as the roughly 700 first-cohort repertoires. Study-wide points: Rare sequences made up most TCRs, while some public TCRs were found in many donors. The authors enumerated under 200 TCR beta chains as linked to cytomegalovirus.

Trimming removed 0 bases at V and 7 bases at J, with 12 bases between. This CDR3 is 15 amino acids long. Germline V CDR1 and CDR2: LGHNA, YSLEER. Sequencing was performed with immunoSEQ multiplex PCR; in TCRdb, only in-frame clones are kept and a portion is missing. The data contain more than 55,000 clones, roughly 94% of them singletons. The sequence was obtained from a woman under 30 in good health and CMV-seronegative. The sequencing input was PBMCs. The genes are TRBV4-3 and TRBJ1-4; D is undetermined. The CDR3 sequence: CASSQDFRDTEKLFF. Written as DNA, the CDR3 is TGCGCCAGCAGCCAAGATTTTAGAGACACTGAAAAACTGTTTTTT.